One sample yielded the 18 T cell receptor beta chains listed below, sequenced in a study of T cell changes during pregnancy in multiple sclerosis. The data were produced by immunoSEQ multiplex PCR, yet TCRdb's version contains in-frame clones alone and is incomplete. The sample records about 30,000 clones, about nine tenths being singletons. Specimen: CD8+ T cells from peripheral blood mononuclear cells, collected in the second trimester of pregnancy. The receptors derive from a female donor with multiple sclerosis, enrolled in a pregnancy study.

V gene TRBV28 combines with J gene TRBJ2-1, with 8 bases aligning to TRBD2. The CDR3 spans 16 residues. The germline gives CDR1 MDHEN, CDR2 SYDVKM. V dropped 4 bases and J dropped 2; count of bases not matched to a gene: 7. DNA for the CDR3: TGTGCCAGCAGTTCGTATAGCGGGACCCCCTACAATGAGCAGTTCTTC. This gives the protein CASSSYSGTPYNEQFF.

The chain is built from TRBV27 and TRBJ1-5, with 7 bases that match TRBD1. The CDR3 has 14 residues. Germline V gene sequence: CDR1 MNHEY, CDR2 SMNVEV (reference sequence). Trimming at V came to 6 bases and at J to 3 bases, leaving 5 bases not matched to a gene. The CDR3 sequence: CASSYRGVNQPQHF. CDR3 bases: TGTGCCAGCAGCTACAGGGGAGTCAATCAGCCCCAGCATTTT.

Relative to its sample, this clone is medium-sized. CDR3 region: CASSPRVYEQYF. The DNA for the CDR3 is TGTGCCAGCAGTCCCAGGGTGTACGAGCAGTACTTC. V is TRBV28 and J is TRBJ2-7; perhaps TRBD1 as D (5 bases). This CDR3 contains 12 residues. Trimming stripped 5 bases from V and 4 bases from J, with 9 bases between. CDR1 and CDR2 (germline): MDHEN, SYDVKM.

This chain uses TRBV11-2 with TRBJ1-2; maybe TRBD1 (5 bases). V shed 0 bases and J shed 7 bases, with 9 bases lying between them. Germline lookup yields CDR1 SGHAT and CDR2 FQNNGV. This CDR3 has 13 amino acids. CDR3 amino acids: CASSLDRGFGYTF. The DNA of the CDR3 is TGTGCCAGCAGCTTAGATCGGGGGTTTGGCTACACCTTC.

In this sample, this clone turned up once. This chain joins TRBV19 and TRBJ1-5; the match to TRBD1 covers 10 bases. This CDR3 contains 16 residues. Germline values: CDR1 LNHDA, CDR2 SQIVND (reference sequence). V shed 0 bases, J shed 4 bases, and the junction held 3 bases outside the gene matches. The CDR3 bases are TGTGCCAGTAGTATAGAGGGACAGGGGCTGAATCAGCCCCAGCATTTT. Translating gives CASSIEGQGLNQPQHF.

The V call is TRBV27, the J call TRBJ2-7; TRBD2 matches at 9 bases. Trimming took 6 bases from V and 3 from J; bases not matched to a gene: 3. Germline-derived CDR1 and CDR2 are MNHEY and SMNVEV (reference sequence). CDR3 length: 13 amino acids. The CDR3 DNA sequence: TGTGCCAGCAGCCCGACTAGCGGCTACGAGCAGTACTTC. It specifies CASSPTSGYEQYF.

The rearrangement joins TRBV19 to TRBJ2-7; the D gene is possibly TRBD2 (6 bases). V lost 3 bases and J 3 bases, leaving 9 bases between the germline ends. Germline V gene data show CDR1 as LNHDA and CDR2 as SQIVND (reference sequence). CDR3 length equals 13 residues. As DNA, the CDR3 is TGTGCCAGTAGTATGGGGGAGGTCTACGAGCAGTACTTC. This codes for CASSMGEVYEQYF.

For the CDR3, the DNA is TGTGCCAGCAGCCCCGGTTTTGGGAGCGGAAACACCATATATTTT. Amino acid sequence: CASSPGFGSGNTIYF. The V call is TRBV7-7, the J call TRBJ1-3; D is uncertain. CDR1 is SSHAT and CDR2 is FNYEAQ in the germline V gene (reference sequence). Trimming took off 5 bases at V and 4 bases at J, with 15 bases between the two ends. CDR3 size: 15 residues.

V gene TRBV5-5 combines with J gene TRBJ1-2; 8 positions match TRBD1. This CDR3 has 15 amino acids. Germline assignment: CDR1 SGHKS and CDR2 YYEKEE (reference sequence). V shed 1 base and J 3 bases; nucleotides not matched to a gene: 5. CDR3 sequence (DNA): TGTGCCAGCAGCTTGAGGCAGGGGGCGGACTATGGCTACACCTTC. Residues: CASSLRQGADYGYTF.

The rearrangement joins TRBV27 to TRBJ1-4; 7 nucleotides line up with TRBD1. CDR3 size: 16 residues. Germline lookup yields CDR1 MNHEY and CDR2 SMNVEV (reference sequence). The ends lost 5 bases at V and 2 bases at J; junction bases unmatched: 8. The CDR3, as DNA: TGTGCCAGCAGTGGCCGGACAGGACCGACTAATGAAAAACTGTTTTTT. It yields the protein CASSGRTGPTNEKLFF.

V is TRBV7-9 and J is TRBJ1-2; 10 nucleotides align to TRBD1. With 5 bases clipped from V and 6 bases from J, the junction kept 12 bases outside the gene matches. The CDR3 has 16 amino acids. Germline V CDR1 and CDR2: SEHNR, FQNEAQ (reference sequence). Here the CDR3 DNA reads TGTGCCAGCAGCCTGAATGCCGGGACAGGGGTAGATGGCTACACCTTC. This codes for CASSLNAGTGVDGYTF.

V usage is TRBV13 and J usage is TRBJ2-5; D gene ambiguous. The germline gives CDR1 PRHDT, CDR2 FYEKMQ (reference sequence). Trimming removed 2 bases from V and 5 bases from J, with 6 bases in between. This CDR3 has 12 amino acids. The CDR3 protein is CASSLTVETQYF. In DNA, the CDR3 is TGTGCCAGCAGCTTAACTGTCGAGACCCAGTACTTC.

This clone was counted once. The chain recombines TRBV7-2 with TRBJ2-7; 9 nucleotides align to TRBD1. The CDR3 sequence is 15 residues long. Germline assignment: CDR1 SGHTA and CDR2 FQGNSA. The ends lost 5 bases at V and 2 bases at J; junction bases unmatched: 7. The CDR3 coding sequence is TGTGCCAGCAGCCTACGGGACAGGGCAGCCTACGAGCAGTACTTC. It codes for CASSLRDRAAYEQYF.

This chain links TRBV19 with TRBJ2-3; D gene ambiguous. There are 15 residues in the CDR3. Germline loops: CDR1 LNHDA, CDR2 SQIVND (reference sequence). Between the trimmed V and J ends, which lost 6 bases and 2 bases, there was a span of 15 bases. CDR3 bases: TGTGCCAGTAGCCGGAGCCCCGGAAACACAGATACGCAGTATTTT. Encoded protein: CASSRSPGNTDTQYF.

This clone has only a few counts. The chain is built from TRBV4-1 and TRBJ1-1, with 7 nucleotides matching TRBD1. The CDR3 totals 14 residues. CDR1 and CDR2 from the germline V gene are MGHRA and YSYEKL. V trimming: 1 base; J trimming: 2 bases; junction bases outside the gene matches: 1. CDR3 nucleotide sequence: TGCGCCAGCAGCCAAGGACAGGGTAACACTGAAGCTTTCTTT. It codes for CASSQGQGNTEAFF.

The V and J genes are TRBV9 and TRBJ1-5, with D tentatively TRBD1 (5 bases). The CDR3 has 14 amino acids. Trimming took 2 bases from V and 6 from J, leaving 12 bases between them. Germline V CDR1 and CDR2: SGDLS, YYNGEE. The CDR3 DNA is TGTGCCAGCAGCGTGACAGCGACCGGTCAGCCCCAGCATTTT. Amino acid sequence: CASSVTATGQPQHF. Based on the CDR3 plus reference TRBV9 and TRBJ1-5, the full variable domain is DSGVTQTPKHLITATGQRVTLRCSPRSGDLSVYWYQQSLDQGLQFLIQYYNGEERAKGNILERFSAQQFPDLHSELNLSSLELGDSALYFCASSVTATGQPQHFGDGTRLSIL.

CDR3 DNA: TGTGCCAGCAGCTTGGACGGGTCCGAGCAGTACTTC. Its translation is CASSLDGSEQYF. The rearrangement uses TRBV5-4 and TRBJ2-7, with D unresolved. CDR1 SGHNT and CDR2 YYREEE come from the germline V gene (reference sequence). Trimming shortened V by 0 bases and J by 6 bases, and 7 bases separated the two germline ends. The CDR3 spans 12 residues.

This chain links TRBV11-2 with TRBJ2-1; 7 bases map to TRBD1. In germline, CDR1 is SGHAT, CDR2 FQNNGV. This CDR3 contains 15 residues. V lost 5 bases and J lost 6; bases outside the gene matches: 10. The CDR3 region has the DNA TGTGCCAGCAGCACAGTGACAGGGTCGAGCAATGAGCAGTTCTTC. Its translation: CASSTVTGSSNEQFF. The full variable domain, in which reference TRBV11-2 and TRBJ2-1 provide the parts outside the CDR3, is EAGVAQSPRYKIIEKRQSVAFWCNPISGHATLYWYQQILGQGPKLLIQFQNNGVVDDSQLPKDRFSAERLKGVDSTLKIQPAKLEDSAVYLCASSTVTGSSNEQFFGPGTRLTVL.